This T cell receptor (beta chain) was sequenced in a study of shared clonotypes between healthy human individuals. Study background: Researchers assigned three CD4 naive, three CD4 memory, two CD8 naive and one CD8 memory plate to each donor.

Regarding this clone: Its matching antigen is unknown.

The CDR3 runs to 14 residues. Trimming removed 4 bases from V and 3 bases from J, with 13 bases in between. The germline V gene encodes CDR1 MNHEY and CDR2 SVGAGI. Study results and limitations: Rarefaction analysis demonstrated incomplete sorted-subset sequencing notwithstanding large depth.

All the donors were Caucasian adults who lived in Nashville, Tennessee. Several immunoSEQ 96-well plates shared each subset's DNA, each plate a replicate. Assay: immunoSEQ multiplex PCR; the TCRdb copy retains only in-frame clones and omits some. The table has 2,500,000 or so clones, over 85% seen once. The specimen was naive CD4+ T cells from PBMCs. Subset: CD45RA+ positively selected. This sequence originates from a man aged 18 to 30 in good health. Some clones in this sample may be carry-over from other donors' samples. The chain recombines TRBV6-5 with TRBJ2-7; D ambiguous. The CDR3 loop is CASSSRTSDYEQYF. The CDR3 DNA sequence: TGTGCCAGCAGTTCAAGGACCAGCGACTACGAGCAGTACTTC.